These 28 T cell receptor beta chains share one sample of origin, sequenced in a study of technical replicates of blood from a few donors. Sequencing was performed with immunoSEQ multiplex PCR; in TCRdb, only in-frame clones are kept and a portion is missing. The sample yields some 94,000 clones, almost 97% seen once. The material sequenced was T cells isolated from PBMCs. Receptor source: a human donor in good health.

The chain combines TRBV28 with TRBJ2-1; a possible D gene is TRBD2 (6 bases). Between the trimmed V and J ends, which lost 8 bases and 7 bases, there was a span of 18 bases. The CDR3 has 14 residues. Germline V gene data show CDR1 as MDHEN and CDR2 as SYDVKM. DNA of the CDR3: TGTGCCAGCGGACCCGGGACTCGCCTTAATGAGCAGTTCTTC. Protein product: CASGPGTRLNEQFF.

This chain connects TRBV7-3 to TRBJ2-3; the match to TRBD1 covers 8 bases. Trimming cost V 4 bases and J 6 bases; bases outside gene matches: 9. This CDR3 spans 15 amino acids. Germline V gives CDR1 SGHTA, CDR2 FQGTGA. CDR3 region: CASSSGQGGSDTQYF. The DNA of the CDR3 is TGTGCCAGCAGCTCCGGACAGGGTGGTAGCGATACGCAGTATTTT.

The chain uses TRBV4-2 and TRBJ1-5; the D gene is possibly TRBD1 (6 bases). Germline CDR1 is LGHNA and CDR2 is YNFKEQ. This CDR3 is built from 15 residues. Trimming removed 1 base at V and 3 bases at J, with 10 bases between. The chain's CDR3 is CASSQAGHFNQPQHF. In nucleotides, the CDR3 is TGTGCCAGCAGCCAAGCGGGACACTTCAATCAGCCCCAGCATTTT.

The chain has TRBV9 and TRBJ2-1, with 7 bases matching TRBD2. The germline V gene encodes CDR1 SGDLS and CDR2 YYNGEE. The CDR3 is made up of 15 amino acids. Trimming took 4 bases from V and 6 from J; bases not matched to a gene: 10. The CDR3 protein is CASSPEEGRGNEQFF. CDR3 nucleotide sequence: TGTGCCAGCAGCCCGGAGGAAGGGAGGGGCAATGAGCAGTTCTTC.

This chain joins TRBV6-1 and TRBJ1-4; maybe TRBD1 (6 bases). The CDR3 covers 14 residues. Germline CDR1 is MNHNS and CDR2 is SASEGT. Trimming removed 4 bases from V and 8 bases from J, with 14 bases in between. CDR3 bases: TGTGCCAGCAGTGTCCACAGGGTATCGGAAAAACTGTTTTTT. Translation gives CASSVHRVSEKLFF.

This chain connects TRBV28 to TRBJ2-1, with 7 bases identical to TRBD1. The germline CDR1 and CDR2 sequences are MDHEN and SYDVKM. V dropped 8 bases and J dropped 7; count of bases not matched to a gene: 2. This CDR3 is 11 amino acids long. Here the CDR3 DNA reads TGTGCCAGCTTACAGGGGAATGAGCAGTTCTTC. Its translation is CASLQGNEQFF.

This chain uses TRBV5-8 with TRBJ1-1; 10 positions agree with TRBD1. The CDR3 is made up of 18 amino acids. With V trimmed by 1 base and J by 0 bases, 9 bases remained unmatched. The V gene's germline CDR1 is SGHTS and CDR2 YDEGEE. DNA for the CDR3: TGTGCCAGCAGCTTGTTGATTGGGACAGGGGTAATGAACACTGAAGCTTTCTTT. Its translation: CASSLLIGTGVMNTEAFF.

The genes are TRBV6-1 and TRBJ1-1; 8 bases map to TRBD1. Trimming took 9 bases from V and 1 from J; bases not matched to a gene: 4. The CDR3 contains 13 residues. CDR1 and CDR2 from the germline V gene are MNHNS and SASEGT. The CDR3 protein is CASATGGNTEAFF. CDR3 nucleotide sequence: TGTGCCAGTGCTACAGGGGGGAACACTGAAGCTTTCTTT.

The rearrangement joins TRBV13 to TRBJ2-2; D gene ambiguous. Trimming cost V 4 bases and J 8 bases, with 5 bases left between them. CDR3 length equals 11 residues. Germline V lookup: CDR1 PRHDT, CDR2 FYEKMQ (reference sequence). The CDR3 here is CASSSRGELFF. CDR3 nucleotide sequence: TGTGCCAGCAGCTCCAGGGGGGAGCTGTTTTTT.

Only one count was recorded for this clone. The chain carries TRBV14 and TRBJ1-2; 10 nucleotides match TRBD1. The germline CDR1 and CDR2 sequences are SGHDN and FVKESK. The J segment lost 6 bases and the V segment lost 3 bases, leaving 7 bases of the junction unmatched. This CDR3 region has 15 residues. The CDR3 nucleotides are TGTGCCAGCAGCCACCGGGACAGGGGTTACGATGGCTACACCTTC. As protein: CASSHRDRGYDGYTF.

The V gene is TRBV7-9, the J gene TRBJ1-5; 7 bases match TRBD1. The V gene end was trimmed by 4 bases and the J gene end by 5 bases; junction bases not matched to a gene: 8. CDR1 SEHNR and CDR2 FQNEAQ come from the germline V gene (reference sequence). There are 15 residues in the CDR3. The CDR3 DNA follows: TGTGCCAGCAGCTCCGGACAGGCTGAGGATCAGCCCCAGCATTTT. It encodes CASSSGQAEDQPQHF. Based on the CDR3 plus reference TRBV7-9 and TRBJ1-5, the full variable domain is DTGVSQNPRHKITKRGQNVTFRCDPISEHNRLYWYRQTLGQGPEFLTYFQNEAQLEKSRLLSDRFSAERPKGSFSTLEIQRTEQGDSAMYLCASSSGQAEDQPQHFGDGTRLSIL.

J is TRBJ2-7 and V is TRBV11-2; perhaps TRBD1 as D (5 bases). Germline V CDR1 and CDR2: SGHAT, FQNNGV. The CDR3 is made up of 13 amino acids. Trimming pared 4 bases from V and 3 bases from J, leaving 10 bases between. CDR3 coding DNA: TGTGCCAGCAGCTCCTGGGGCGGCTACGAGCAGTACTTC. This codes for CASSSWGGYEQYF.

As concerns this clone: Other DNA sequences of this sample code for an identical CDR3. The chain is built from TRBV19 and TRBJ2-1; 7 bases line up with TRBD1. V dropped 4 bases and J dropped 6; count of bases not matched to a gene: 0. Per the germline V gene, CDR1 is LNHDA and CDR2 is SQIVND (reference sequence). There are 12 residues in the CDR3. The CDR3 protein is CASSTGGNEQFF. The CDR3 DNA follows: TGTGCCAGTAGTACAGGGGGCAATGAGCAGTTCTTC.

The V call is TRBV7-3, the J call TRBJ1-1; 8 positions match TRBD1. Germline V gene sequence: CDR1 SGHTA, CDR2 FQGTGA. Trimming removed 2 bases from V and 0 bases from J; junction bases left unmatched: 2. The CDR3 sequence is 15 residues long. The CDR3 coding sequence is TGTGCCAGCAGCTTAGGGACAGGTATGAACACTGAAGCTTTCTTT. Its translation is CASSLGTGMNTEAFF.

The chain is built from TRBV2 and TRBJ2-3; 7 bases match TRBD1. Germline assignment: CDR1 SNHLY and CDR2 FYNNEI. This CDR3 is built from 17 residues. V lost 8 bases, J lost 0 bases, and 14 bases stayed unmatched. The CDR3 region is CASHGYGQEPSTDTQYF. CDR3 bases: TGTGCCAGCCATGGTTATGGACAGGAACCTAGCACAGATACGCAGTATTTT.

This clone was seen just once. The rearrangement uses TRBV7-3 and TRBJ2-7; D remains ambiguous. The V gene lost 1 base and the J gene lost 2 bases, with 9 bases spanning the gap. The CDR3 totals 14 residues. Per the germline V gene, CDR1 is SGHTA and CDR2 is FQGTGA. CDR3 nucleotides: TGTGCCAGCAGCTTAAGCGGCGGCCCCTACGAGCAGTACTTC. Protein product: CASSLSGGPYEQYF. Full variable domain (remainder filled in from reference TRBV7-3 and TRBJ2-7): GAGVSQTPSNKVTEKGKYVELRCDPISGHTALYWYRQSLGQGPEFLIYFQGTGAADDSGLPNDRFFAVRPEGSVSTLKIQRTERGDSAVYLCASSLSGGPYEQYFGPGTRLTVT.

The V and J genes are TRBV6-1 and TRBJ2-7; no clear D gene. Per germline, CDR1 MNHNS and CDR2 SASEGT. CDR3 length: 11 amino acids. Trimming removed 5 bases at V and 1 base at J, with 3 bases between. The CDR3 DNA reads as TGTGCCAGCAGTCATTCCTACGAGCAGTACTTC. It specifies CASSHSYEQYF.

The V call is TRBV4-3, the J call TRBJ2-7; D is perhaps TRBD2 (6 bases). V dropped 5 bases and J dropped 3 bases, with 20 bases sitting between them. This CDR3 comprises 16 residues. Germline V gives CDR1 LGHNA, CDR2 YSLEER. Written as DNA, the CDR3 is TGCGCCAGCAGCGAGGTGTACGGGACTGGTAGCTACGAGCAGTACTTC. Translated: CASSEVYGTGSYEQYF.

The chain couples TRBV28 to TRBJ1-3; 7 bases are a match to TRBD1. Losses at the gene ends were 7 bases for V and 0 bases for J; bases not matched to a gene: 12. Looked up from germline, CDR1 is MDHEN and CDR2 is SYDVKM. This CDR3 is 17 amino acids long. The CDR3, as DNA: TGTGCCAGCATACCGGCAGGGGGTGAGAGCTCTGGAAACACCATATATTTT. As protein: CASIPAGGESSGNTIYF. The full variable domain, in which reference TRBV28 and TRBJ1-3 provide the parts outside the CDR3, is DVKVTQSSRYLVKRTGEKVFLECVQDMDHENMFWYRQDPGLGLRLIYFSYDVKMKEKGDIPEGYSVSREKKERFSLILESASTNQTSMYLCASIPAGGESSGNTIYFGEGSWLTVV.

This chain uses TRBV15 with TRBJ1-3; tentative D call: TRBD1 (6 bases). The CDR3 sequence is 18 residues long. Trimming left V 0 bases short and J 2 bases short, with 17 bases between. The V gene's germline CDR1 is LNHNV and CDR2 YYDKDF (reference sequence). CDR3 in amino acids: CATSREGGFELAGNTIYF. CDR3 coding DNA: TGTGCCACCAGCAGAGAAGGGGGTTTCGAGCTCGCTGGAAACACCATATATTTT.

The chain couples TRBV6-1 to TRBJ1-5, with 7 bases fitting TRBD1. Per the germline V gene, CDR1 is MNHNS and CDR2 is SASEGT. CDR3 length: 14 amino acids. The V segment lost 5 bases and the J segment 7 bases; nucleotides outside the gene matches: 8. In nucleotides, the CDR3 is TGTGCCAGCAGTCTAAGGGGGCTCGAGCAGCCCCAGCATTTT. Amino acids: CASSLRGLEQPQHF.

This clone came up a few times. This rearrangement joins TRBV29-1 to TRBJ1-1; no reliable D call. The germline V and J ends were trimmed by 3 bases and 5 bases, with 13 bases remaining between them. The CDR3 is made up of 13 amino acids. CDR1 is SQVTM and CDR2 is ANQGSEA in the germline V gene. Here the CDR3 DNA reads TGCAGCGTTGATGGTTTAGCCGGGACTGAAGCTTTCTTT. It yields the protein CSVDGLAGTEAFF.

The chain couples TRBV28 to TRBJ1-3; D gene uncertain. Germline V gene data show CDR1 as MDHEN and CDR2 as SYDVKM. Trimming removed 2 bases from V and 0 bases from J, with 5 bases in between. CDR3 length: 14 amino acids. The CDR3 nucleotides read TGTGCCAGCAGTTTAATCCTCTCTGGAAACACCATATATTTT. Amino acid sequence: CASSLILSGNTIYF.

V is TRBV28 and J is TRBJ2-2; TRBD1 matches at 7 bases. V trimming: 7 bases; J trimming: 5 bases; junction bases outside the gene matches: 7. CDR1 MDHEN and CDR2 SYDVKM come from the germline V gene. The CDR3 runs to 14 residues. The CDR3 sequence is CASTTKGATGELFF. The CDR3 nucleotides are TGTGCCAGCACGACGAAGGGGGCTACCGGGGAGCTGTTTTTT.

Of note for this clone: Relative to the germline gene, one junction end is altered; a read error may explain this. The chain uses TRBV2 and TRBJ1-4; D call uncertain. CDR3 length: 12 residues. From germline, CDR1 is SNHLY and CDR2 FYNNEI. This CDR3 reads CASSPHLTRRTF. CDR3 bases: TGTGCCAGCAGTCCACACCTTACTAGACGGACTTTT.

The chain is built from TRBV4-2 and TRBJ2-5, with 11 nucleotides matching TRBD2. V shed 1 base, J shed 1 base, and the junction held 5 bases outside the gene matches. Germline CDR1 LGHNA, CDR2 YNFKEQ. The CDR3 length is 17 residues. Written as DNA, the CDR3 is TGTGCCAGCAGCCAAGCGGGACTAGCGGAGGGCCAAGAGACCCAGTACTTC. This codes for CASSQAGLAEGQETQYF.

CDR3 protein: CSVSIEAYQETQYF. Here the CDR3 DNA reads TGCAGCGTCTCCATCGAGGCGTACCAAGAGACCCAGTACTTC. The chain is built from TRBV29-1 and TRBJ2-5; the D is unclear. With 6 bases removed from V and 0 bases from J, the gap between germline ends came to 14 bases. The CDR3 loop spans 14 amino acids. Looked up from germline, CDR1 is SQVTM and CDR2 is ANQGSEA.

The chain couples TRBV27 to TRBJ2-1, with 15 bases matching TRBD2. With 7 bases clipped from V and 6 bases from J, the junction kept 10 bases outside the gene matches. The germline V gene has CDR1 MNHEY and CDR2 SMNVEV (reference sequence). The CDR3 consists of 17 residues. CDR3 in amino acids: CASTIPGLAGGPNEQFF. The CDR3 DNA sequence: TGTGCCAGCACCATTCCCGGACTAGCGGGAGGGCCCAATGAGCAGTTCTTC.